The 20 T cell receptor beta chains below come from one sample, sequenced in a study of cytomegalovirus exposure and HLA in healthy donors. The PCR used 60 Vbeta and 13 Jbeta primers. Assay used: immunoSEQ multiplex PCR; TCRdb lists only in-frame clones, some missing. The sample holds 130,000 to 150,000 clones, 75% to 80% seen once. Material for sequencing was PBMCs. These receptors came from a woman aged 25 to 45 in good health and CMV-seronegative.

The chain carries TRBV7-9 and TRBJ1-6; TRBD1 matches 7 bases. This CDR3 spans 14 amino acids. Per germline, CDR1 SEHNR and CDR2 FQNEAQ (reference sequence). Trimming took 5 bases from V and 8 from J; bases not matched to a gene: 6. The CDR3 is CASSPRDSHSPLHF. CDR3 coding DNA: TGTGCCAGCAGCCCCCGGGACAGTCATTCACCCCTCCACTTT.

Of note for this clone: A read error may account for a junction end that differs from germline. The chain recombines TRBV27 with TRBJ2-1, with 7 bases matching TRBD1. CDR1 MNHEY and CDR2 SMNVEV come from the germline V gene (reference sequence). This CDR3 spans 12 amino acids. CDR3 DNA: TGCAACAGGGGACCCAACTACAATGAGCAGTTCTTC. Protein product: CNRGPNYNEQFF.

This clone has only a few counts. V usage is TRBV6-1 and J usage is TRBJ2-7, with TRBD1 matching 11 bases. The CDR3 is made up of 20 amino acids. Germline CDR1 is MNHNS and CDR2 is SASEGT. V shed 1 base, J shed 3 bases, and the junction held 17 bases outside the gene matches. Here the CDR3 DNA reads TGTGCCAGCAGTGAAGAAGGACAGGGGGCTGTAATCGACCCCTTCTACGAGCAGTACTTC. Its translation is CASSEEGQGAVIDPFYEQYF.

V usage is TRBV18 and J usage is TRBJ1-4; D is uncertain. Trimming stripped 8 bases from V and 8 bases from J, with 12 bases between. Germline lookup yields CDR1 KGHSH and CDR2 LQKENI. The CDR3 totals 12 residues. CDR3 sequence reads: CASQIGGEKLFF. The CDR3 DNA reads TGTGCCAGCCAAATAGGAGGGGAAAAACTGTTTTTT.

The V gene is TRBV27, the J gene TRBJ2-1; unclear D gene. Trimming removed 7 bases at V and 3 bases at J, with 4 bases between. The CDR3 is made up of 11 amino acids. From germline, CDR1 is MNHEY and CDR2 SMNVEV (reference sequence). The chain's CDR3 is CASTDYNEQFF. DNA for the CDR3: TGTGCCAGCACAGACTACAATGAGCAGTTCTTC.

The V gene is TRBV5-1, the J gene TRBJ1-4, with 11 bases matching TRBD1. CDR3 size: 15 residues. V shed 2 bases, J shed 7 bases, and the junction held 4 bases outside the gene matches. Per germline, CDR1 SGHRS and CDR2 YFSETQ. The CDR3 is CASSLRTGGLEKLFF. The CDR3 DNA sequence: TGCGCCAGCAGCTTAAGGACAGGGGGCCTTGAAAAACTGTTTTTT.

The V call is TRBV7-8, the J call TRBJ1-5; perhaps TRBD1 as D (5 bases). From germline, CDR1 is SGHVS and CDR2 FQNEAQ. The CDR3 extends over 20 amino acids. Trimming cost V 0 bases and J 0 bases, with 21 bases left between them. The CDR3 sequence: CASSLALIGAEENSNQPQHF. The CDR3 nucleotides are TGTGCCAGCAGCTTAGCGCTAATAGGGGCCGAAGAAAATAGCAATCAGCCCCAGCATTTT.

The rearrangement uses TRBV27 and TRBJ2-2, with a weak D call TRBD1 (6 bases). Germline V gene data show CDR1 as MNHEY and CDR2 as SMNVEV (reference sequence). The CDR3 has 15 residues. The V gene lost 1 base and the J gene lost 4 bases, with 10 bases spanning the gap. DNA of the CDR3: TGTGCCAGCAGTTTATACAGGGCGGTCACCGGGGAGCTGTTTTTT. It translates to CASSLYRAVTGELFF.

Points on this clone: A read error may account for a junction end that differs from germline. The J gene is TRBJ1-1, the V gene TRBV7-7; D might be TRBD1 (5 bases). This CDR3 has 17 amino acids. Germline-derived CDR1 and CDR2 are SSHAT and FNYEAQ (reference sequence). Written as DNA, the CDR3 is TGTGCTAGCAGCTTCCCCGACAGCCGACTAGGGAACACTGAAGCTTTCTTT. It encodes CASSFPDSRLGNTEAFF.

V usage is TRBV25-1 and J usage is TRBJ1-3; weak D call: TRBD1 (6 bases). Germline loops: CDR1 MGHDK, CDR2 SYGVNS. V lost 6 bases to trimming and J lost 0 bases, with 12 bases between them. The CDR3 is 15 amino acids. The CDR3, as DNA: TGTGCCAGCAGGAGAGGGGGTGTCTCTGGAAACACCATATATTTT. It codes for CASRRGGVSGNTIYF.

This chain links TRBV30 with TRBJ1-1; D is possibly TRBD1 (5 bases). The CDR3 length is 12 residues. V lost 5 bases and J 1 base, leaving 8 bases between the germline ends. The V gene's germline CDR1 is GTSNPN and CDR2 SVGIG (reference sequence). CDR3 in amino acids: CAWGHSNTEAFF. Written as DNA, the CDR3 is TGTGCCTGGGGACATTCGAACACTGAAGCTTTCTTT. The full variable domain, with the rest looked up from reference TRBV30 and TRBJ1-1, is SQTIHQWPATLVQPVGSPLSLECTVEGTSNPNLYWYRQAAGRGLQLLFYSVGIGQISSEVPQNLSASRPQDRQFILSSKKLLLSDSGFYLCAWGHSNTEAFFGQGTRLTVV.

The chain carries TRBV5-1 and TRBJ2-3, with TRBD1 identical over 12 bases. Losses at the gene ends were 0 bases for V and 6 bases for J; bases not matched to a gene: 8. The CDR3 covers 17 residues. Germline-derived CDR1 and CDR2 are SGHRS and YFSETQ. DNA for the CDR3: TGCGCCAGCAGCTTGGGCCTGGGACAGGGGGCGTCGGATACGCAGTATTTT. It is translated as CASSLGLGQGASDTQYF.

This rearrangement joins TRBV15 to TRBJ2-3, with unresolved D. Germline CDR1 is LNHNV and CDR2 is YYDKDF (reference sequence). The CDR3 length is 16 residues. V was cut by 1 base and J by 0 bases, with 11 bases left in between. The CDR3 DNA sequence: TGTGCCACCAGCAGAGGAGAGACATTTAGCACAGATACGCAGTATTTT. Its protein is CATSRGETFSTDTQYF.

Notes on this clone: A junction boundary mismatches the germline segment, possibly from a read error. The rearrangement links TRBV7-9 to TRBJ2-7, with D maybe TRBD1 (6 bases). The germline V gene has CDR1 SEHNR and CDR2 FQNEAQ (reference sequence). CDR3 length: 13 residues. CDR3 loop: CASREGGPLEQYF. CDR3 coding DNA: TGTGCCAGCAGGGAAGGGGGACCCCTGGAGCAATACTTC.

The CDR3 is CASSTRTGRWWEQYF. The DNA of the CDR3 is TGTGCCAGTAGTACCCGGACAGGACGGTGGTGGGAGCAGTACTTC. The chain recombines TRBV19 with TRBJ2-7, with 7 bases aligning to TRBD1. V was pared by 4 bases and J by 7 bases, with 13 bases of the junction left unmatched. Germline CDR1 is LNHDA and CDR2 is SQIVND (reference sequence). CDR3 length: 15 residues.

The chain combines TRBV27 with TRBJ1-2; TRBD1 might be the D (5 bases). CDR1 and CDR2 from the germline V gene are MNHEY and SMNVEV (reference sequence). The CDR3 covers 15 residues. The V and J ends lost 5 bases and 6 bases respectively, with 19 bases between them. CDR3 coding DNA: TGTGCCAGCAGTACCTTAAGGGCAGGGTCTCATGGCTACACCTTC. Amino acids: CASSTLRAGSHGYTF.

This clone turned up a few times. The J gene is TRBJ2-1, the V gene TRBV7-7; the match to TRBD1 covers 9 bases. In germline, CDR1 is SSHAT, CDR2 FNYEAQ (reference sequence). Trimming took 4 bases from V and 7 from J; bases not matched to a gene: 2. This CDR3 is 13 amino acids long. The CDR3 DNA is TGTGCCAGCAGCTCGGACAGGGGAAATGAGCAGTTCTTC. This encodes CASSSDRGNEQFF.

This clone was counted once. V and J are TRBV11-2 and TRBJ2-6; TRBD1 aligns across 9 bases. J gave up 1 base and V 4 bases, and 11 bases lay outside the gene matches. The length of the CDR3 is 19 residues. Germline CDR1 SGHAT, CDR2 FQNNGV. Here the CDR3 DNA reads TGTGCCAGCAGCTGGCGGATACAGGGGGCCAGGTCTGGGGCCAACGTCCTGACTTTC. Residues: CASSWRIQGARSGANVLTF.

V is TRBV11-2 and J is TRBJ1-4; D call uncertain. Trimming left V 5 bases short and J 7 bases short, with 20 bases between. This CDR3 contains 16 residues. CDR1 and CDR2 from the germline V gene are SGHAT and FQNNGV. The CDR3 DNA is TGTGCCAGCAGCCAACGGACTGCTTATATCAGTGAAAAACTGTTTTTT. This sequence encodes CASSQRTAYISEKLFF.

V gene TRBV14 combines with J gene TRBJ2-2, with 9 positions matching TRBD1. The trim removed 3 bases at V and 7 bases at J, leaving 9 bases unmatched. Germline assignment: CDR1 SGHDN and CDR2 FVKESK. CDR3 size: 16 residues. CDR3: CASSHLPGQGDGELFF. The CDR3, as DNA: TGTGCCAGCAGCCATTTGCCGGGACAGGGAGACGGGGAGCTGTTTTTT.